These 19 T cell receptor beta chains share one sample of origin, sequenced in a study of blood T cell repertoires in COVID-19. Method: immunoSEQ multiplex PCR; TCRdb's copy keeps in-frame clones and lacks some. The sample lists about 100,000 clones; roughly nine tenths were seen once. The source material was peripheral blood. Receptor source: a man between 45 and 60 years old with active COVID-19.

The V gene is TRBV6-2 or TRBV6-3, the J gene TRBJ2-5; perhaps TRBD2 as D (7 bases). The CDR3 sequence is 13 residues long. Trimming pared 6 bases from V and 4 bases from J, leaving 12 bases between. From germline, CDR1 is MNHEY and CDR2 SVGEGT. Written as DNA, the CDR3 is TGTGCCAGCAGCCCCGGGGGGCTAGAGACCCAGTACTTC. Residues: CASSPGGLETQYF.

This clone was seen a handful of times. The chain joins TRBV27 to TRBJ2-1; TRBD2 aligns across 14 bases. This CDR3 has 19 residues. Germline lookup yields CDR1 MNHEY and CDR2 SMNVEV (reference sequence). Losses at the gene ends were 5 bases for V and 0 bases for J; bases not matched to a gene: 9. The DNA for the CDR3 is TGTGCCAGCAGTCCGGGACTAGCGGGAGCGAGGAGCTCCTACAATGAGCAGTTCTTC. Translated, it gives CASSPGLAGARSSYNEQFF.

The chain uses TRBV18 and TRBJ1-2, with D perhaps TRBD1 (6 bases). The CDR3 sequence is 16 residues long. Per the germline V gene, CDR1 is KGHSH and CDR2 is LQKENI. The V end was cut by 0 bases, the J end by 1 base, with 12 bases between. CDR3: CASSPPGGAVNYGYTF. CDR3 bases: TGTGCCAGCTCACCACCGGGGGGGGCCGTTAACTATGGCTACACCTTC.

The chain has TRBV3-1 (or the pseudogene TRBV3-2) and TRBJ2-1, with TRBD2 matching over 9 bases. Unmatched junction bases numbered 15, after V lost 4 bases and J lost 8 bases. Looked up from germline, CDR1 is LGHDT and CDR2 is YNNKEL (reference sequence). CDR3 length: 17 amino acids. CDR3 coding DNA: TGTGCCAGCAGCCCAAGGACTAGCGCCCAACTGTGGGATGAGCAGTTCTTC. This encodes CASSPRTSAQLWDEQFF.

J is TRBJ2-2 and V is TRBV3-1 (or the pseudogene TRBV3-2), with no clear D. Germline CDR1 and CDR2: LGHDT and YNNKEL (reference sequence). The CDR3 spans 13 residues. Trimming removed 5 bases from V and 6 bases from J, with 10 bases in between. CDR3 DNA sequence: TGTGCCAGCAGCAGACCCGGGTCCGGGGAGCTGTTTTTT. It specifies CASSRPGSGELFF.

The V gene is TRBV14, the J gene TRBJ2-7, with D possibly TRBD2 on 6 matching bases. Trimming left V 4 bases short and J 5 bases short, with 12 bases between. The germline V gene has CDR1 SGHDN and CDR2 FVKESK. There are 13 residues in the CDR3. In nucleotides, the CDR3 is TGTGCCAGCAGCCCGACTAGGAATCACGAGCAGTACTTC. Residues: CASSPTRNHEQYF.

The chain employs TRBV5-8 and TRBJ2-1; D might be TRBD2 (5 bases). CDR1 and CDR2 (germline): SGHTS, YDEGEE. The germline V and J ends were trimmed by 5 bases and 6 bases, with 15 bases remaining between them. The CDR3 consists of 14 residues. For the CDR3, the DNA is TGTGCCAGCAGGAAACCCCGTGAGGGCAATGAGCAGTTCTTC. This gives the protein CASRKPREGNEQFF.

The chain couples TRBV9 to TRBJ2-2, with 9 nucleotides matching TRBD1. V was pared by 2 bases and J by 5 bases, with 4 bases of the junction left unmatched. This CDR3 contains 15 residues. Germline CDR1 and CDR2: SGDLS and YYNGEE. The chain's CDR3 is CASSVNRGLTGELFF. The CDR3 DNA is TGTGCCAGCAGCGTCAACAGGGGGCTTACCGGGGAGCTGTTTTTT.

The chain joins TRBV9 to TRBJ1-1; D gene ambiguous. V was shortened by 0 bases and J by 1 base, with 10 bases between the two germline ends. The CDR3 length is 15 residues. Germline CDR1 and CDR2: SGDLS and YYNGEE. The CDR3 nucleotides read TGTGCCAGCAGCGTAGTAATTACAGCGAACACTGAAGCTTTCTTT. It encodes CASSVVITANTEAFF.

The CDR3 nucleotides are TGTGCCAGCAGCGCCGGGGACAGCCCACCTCCATTTAATGAAAAACTGTTTTTT. It codes for CASSAGDSPPPFNEKLFF. The rearrangement uses TRBV9 and TRBJ1-4; 7 bases agree with TRBD1. From germline, CDR1 is SGDLS and CDR2 YYNGEE. Trimming took 3 bases from V and 4 from J; bases not matched to a gene: 15. This CDR3 is built from 18 residues.

This chain uses TRBV6-5 with TRBJ1-4; D possibly corresponds to TRBD1 (5 bases). The ends were cut back, 6 bases at V and 2 bases at J, with 13 bases in the middle. Germline values: CDR1 MNHEY, CDR2 SVGAGI. The CDR3 is 15 residues long. CDR3 sequence: CASSPMGGTNEKLFF. For the CDR3, the DNA is TGTGCCAGCAGCCCCATGGGGGGGACTAATGAAAAACTGTTTTTT.

The V gene is TRBV27, the J gene TRBJ2-7; D is unclear. The CDR3 length is 13 residues. Deletions cut 5 bases from V and 4 bases from J, with 12 bases between. Germline CDR1 MNHEY, CDR2 SMNVEV (reference sequence). CDR3 region: CASSLLPLYEQYF. Here the CDR3 DNA reads TGTGCCAGCAGTCTTCTCCCTTTATACGAGCAGTACTTC.

The sample holds a few counts of this clone. The chain joins TRBV5-4 to TRBJ1-6; TRBD1 aligns across 9 bases. V lost 4 bases and J lost 6; bases outside the gene matches: 2. There are 14 residues in the CDR3. The germline V gene encodes CDR1 SGHNT and CDR2 YYREEE (reference sequence). This CDR3 reads CASSPGQGNSPLHF. The CDR3, as DNA: TGTGCCAGCAGCCCGGGACAGGGTAATTCACCCCTCCACTTT.

The chain joins TRBV11-2 to TRBJ2-3, with D possibly matching TRBD1 (6 bases). V lost 7 bases and J 2 bases, leaving 19 bases between the germline ends. Looked up from germline, CDR1 is SGHAT and CDR2 is FQNNGV. This CDR3 has 16 residues. The DNA for the CDR3 is TGTGCCAGCACTCCTACCGGTCAGGGGTACACAGATACGCAGTATTTT. Encoded protein: CASTPTGQGYTDTQYF.

The rearrangement links TRBV4-1 to TRBJ2-1; 10 bases line up with TRBD2. V was clipped by 0 bases and J by 3 bases; unmatched bases: 8. The CDR3 is 18 amino acids. The V gene's germline CDR1 is MGHRA and CDR2 YSYEKL. As DNA, the CDR3 is TGCGCCAGCAGCCAAGATCCGCCTAGCGGGAGAGTCTACAATGAGCAGTTCTTC. Its translation: CASSQDPPSGRVYNEQFF.

The table lists this clone with a few counts. V and J are TRBV20-1 and TRBJ2-3; D is ambiguous. Germline assignment: CDR1 DFQATT and CDR2 SNEGSKA (reference sequence). V lost 6 bases and J lost 6, with 7 bases in between. The CDR3 covers 10 residues. The CDR3 nucleotides read TGCAGTGCCCCTCGGGATACGCAGTATTTT. Translation: CSAPRDTQYF.

V and J are TRBV7-9 and TRBJ2-5; TRBD2 matches 15 bases. This CDR3 is 16 amino acids long. With V trimmed by 4 bases and J by 5 bases, 5 bases remained unmatched. Per germline, CDR1 SEHNR and CDR2 FQNEAQ (reference sequence). The CDR3 here is CASSSRTSGGAETQYF. The CDR3 DNA reads as TGTGCCAGCAGCTCGAGGACTAGCGGGGGGGCGGAGACCCAGTACTTC.

This rearrangement joins TRBV7-9 to TRBJ1-2; 10 bases line up with TRBD1. The length of the CDR3 is 13 residues. Per the germline V gene, CDR1 is SEHNR and CDR2 is FQNEAQ (reference sequence). The V and J ends lost 4 bases and 13 bases, in that order; junction bases with no gene match: 9. The CDR3 loop is CASSSGTGVDLTF. CDR3 sequence (DNA): TGTGCCAGCAGCTCCGGGACAGGGGTGGACCTCACCTTC.

The chain carries TRBV5-1 and TRBJ2-2, with D perhaps matching TRBD1 (6 bases). The CDR3 totals 16 residues. Germline lookup yields CDR1 SGHRS and CDR2 YFSETQ. V was clipped by 0 bases and J by 2 bases, with 11 bases between them. CDR3 in amino acids: CASSLGWGPNTGELFF. The CDR3 nucleotides read TGCGCCAGCAGCTTGGGTTGGGGGCCTAACACCGGGGAGCTGTTTTTT.